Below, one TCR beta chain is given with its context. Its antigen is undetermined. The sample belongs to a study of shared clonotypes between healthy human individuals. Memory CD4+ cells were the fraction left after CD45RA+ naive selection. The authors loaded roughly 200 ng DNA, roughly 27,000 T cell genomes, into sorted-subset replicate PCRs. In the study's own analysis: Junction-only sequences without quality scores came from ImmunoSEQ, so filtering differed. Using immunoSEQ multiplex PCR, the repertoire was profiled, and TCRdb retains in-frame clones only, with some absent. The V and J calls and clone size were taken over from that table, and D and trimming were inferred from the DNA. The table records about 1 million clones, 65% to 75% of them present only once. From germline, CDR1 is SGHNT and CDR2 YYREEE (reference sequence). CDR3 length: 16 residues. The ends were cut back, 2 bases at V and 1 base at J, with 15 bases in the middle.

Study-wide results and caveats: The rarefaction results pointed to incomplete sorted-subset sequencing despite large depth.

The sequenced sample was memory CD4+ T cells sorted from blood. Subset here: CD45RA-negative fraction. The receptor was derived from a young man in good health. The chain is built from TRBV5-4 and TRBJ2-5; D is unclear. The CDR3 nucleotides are TGTGCCAGCAGCTTTCCAGGTCTCAAGGCCCAAGAGACCCAGTACTTC. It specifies CASSFPGLKAQETQYF.